These 24 T cell receptor beta chains originate from one sample sequenced in a study of graft-versus-host responses after intestinal transplantation. The table came from immunoSEQ multiplex PCR; TCRdb's copy has only in-frame clones and leaves some out. The sample records roughly 20,000 clones, about nine tenths being singletons. The sample consisted of PBMCs, taken around 230 days after intestinal transplant. The receptors here all came from a human patient who received an intestinal transplant, so some T cells may come from the graft donor.

This clone is classed as hyperexpanded (1% or more). The chain combines TRBV5-4 with TRBJ1-1, with D perhaps matching TRBD1 (5 bases). V gave up 0 bases and J gave up 6 bases, with 18 bases separating them. CDR1 is SGHNT and CDR2 is YYREEE in the germline V gene (reference sequence). The CDR3 covers 16 residues. In DNA form, the CDR3 reads TGTGCCAGCAGCTTGGTCCGGGGCGACAAGAGGCCTGAAGCTTTCTTT. Its translation is CASSLVRGDKRPEAFF.

This clone is medium-sized within its sample. The chain is built from TRBV6-4 and TRBJ1-1; TRBD1 might be the D (6 bases). V lost 2 bases to trimming and J lost 2 bases, with 18 bases between them. CDR1 MRHNA and CDR2 SNTAGT come from the germline V gene. The CDR3 extends over 17 amino acids. CDR3 loop: CASSDDGRQGINTEAFF. The DNA of the CDR3 is TGTGCCAGCAGTGACGACGGTCGGCAGGGGATAAACACTGAAGCTTTCTTT.

The chain recombines TRBV6-1 with TRBJ1-5, with D possibly matching TRBD1 (5 bases). This CDR3 has 17 residues. Per germline, CDR1 MNHNS and CDR2 SASEGT. The V end was cut by 2 bases, the J end by 0 bases, with 14 bases between. The CDR3: CASSELDIHLSNQPQHF. Written as DNA, the CDR3 is TGTGCCAGCAGTGAATTGGACATCCACCTTAGCAATCAGCCCCAGCATTTT.

The V call is TRBV5-6, the J call TRBJ2-1, with D unclear. Germline CDR1 reads SGHDT; CDR2 reads YYEEEE. V lost 1 base and J 8 bases, leaving 7 bases between the germline ends. There are 12 residues in the CDR3. The CDR3 DNA is TGTGCCAGCAGCTTGAGGTTGGATGAGCAGTTCTTC. It codes for CASSLRLDEQFF.

The chain uses TRBV4-1 and TRBJ1-3; the D gene is possibly TRBD1 (5 bases). Deletions cut 4 bases from V and 4 bases from J, with 14 bases between. Looked up from germline, CDR1 is MGHRA and CDR2 is YSYEKL. CDR3 size: 15 residues. As DNA, the CDR3 is TGCGCCAGCAGCCGAGGGACTCTCACGGGAAACACCATATATTTT. Translating it yields CASSRGTLTGNTIYF.

The chain has TRBV4-2 and TRBJ1-1; 7 bases fit TRBD1. Losses at the gene ends were 0 bases for V and 4 bases for J; bases not matched to a gene: 5. This CDR3 has 15 amino acids. The V gene's germline CDR1 is LGHNA and CDR2 YNFKEQ. The CDR3 region has the DNA TGTGCCAGCAGCCAAGAGACAGGGTCGAGCACTGAAGCTTTCTTT. It codes for CASSQETGSSTEAFF.

This clone was counted once. The chain is built from TRBV27 and TRBJ1-5; D is possibly TRBD1 (6 bases). The germline V and J ends were trimmed by 2 bases and 7 bases, with 12 bases remaining between them. The germline V gene encodes CDR1 MNHEY and CDR2 SMNVEV (reference sequence). This CDR3 has 14 amino acids. The CDR3 region is CASSLARGLQPQHF. CDR3 sequence (DNA): TGTGCCAGCAGTTTAGCCAGGGGTTTACAGCCCCAGCATTTT.

The chain couples TRBV5-1 to TRBJ1-6, with D possibly TRBD1 on 6 matching bases. V lost 3 bases, J lost 3 bases, and 16 bases lay in between. The CDR3 runs 17 residues. The germline V gene has CDR1 SGHRS and CDR2 YFSETQ. CDR3 sequence: CASSSHYDRNYNSPLHF. In DNA form, the CDR3 reads TGCGCCAGCAGCTCACACTACGACAGGAACTATAATTCACCCCTCCACTTT.

The CDR3: CAGYPSDSNTEAFF. The CDR3 DNA reads as TGTGCCGGCTACCCTTCGGACTCGAACACTGAAGCTTTCTTT. The V and J genes are TRBV2 and TRBJ1-1; D gene unclear. This CDR3 comprises 14 residues. V was cut by 11 bases and J by 1 base, with 17 bases left in between. The germline V gene encodes CDR1 SNHLY and CDR2 FYNNEI.

This rearrangement joins TRBV11-3 to TRBJ2-5; D perhaps matches TRBD1 (5 bases). The CDR3 loop spans 16 amino acids. V lost 0 bases, J lost 3 bases, and 14 bases lay in between. The germline gives CDR1 SGHNT, CDR2 YENEEA. CDR3 loop: CASSLDLSGSEETQYF. The CDR3 coding sequence is TGTGCCAGCAGCTTAGATCTCTCAGGGTCGGAAGAGACCCAGTACTTC.

This chain uses TRBV27 with TRBJ2-2; the match to TRBD2 covers 8 bases. The CDR3 runs to 15 residues. The junction had 9 bases not matched to a gene; V was cut back by 5 bases and J by 7 bases. Germline CDR1 and CDR2: MNHEY and SMNVEV (reference sequence). The CDR3 bases are TGTGCCAGCAGTCGCCCGGGACTAGTTGGCGGGGAGCTGTTTTTT. Translation gives CASSRPGLVGGELFF.

The genes are TRBV7-2 and TRBJ2-7; D ambiguous. This CDR3 comprises 17 residues. V dropped 0 bases and J dropped 2 bases, with 17 bases sitting between them. Germline V gene sequence: CDR1 SGHTA, CDR2 FQGNSA. CDR3 sequence: CASSLAPGVYETYEQYF. Here the CDR3 DNA reads TGTGCCAGCAGCTTAGCCCCCGGAGTTTACGAAACCTACGAGCAGTACTTC.

V gene TRBV5-1 combines with J gene TRBJ2-5; tentative D call: TRBD1 (6 bases). This CDR3 spans 15 amino acids. The ends were cut back, 4 bases at V and 4 bases at J, with 17 bases in the middle. The V gene's germline CDR1 is SGHRS and CDR2 YFSETQ. DNA for the CDR3: TGCGCCAGCAGCCCCACAGGGAACCGGGGAGAGACCCAGTACTTC. Residues: CASSPTGNRGETQYF.

There are many counts of this clone. This chain uses TRBV5-4 with TRBJ1-2, with D maybe TRBD1 (5 bases). Trimming pared 0 bases from V and 6 bases from J, leaving 9 bases between. The CDR3 sequence is 13 residues long. Germline lookup yields CDR1 SGHNT and CDR2 YYREEE (reference sequence). The CDR3 region has the DNA TGTGCCAGCAGCTTGGGGGGGAGGGATGGCTACACCTTC. Protein sequence: CASSLGGRDGYTF. The full variable domain, in which reference TRBV5-4 and TRBJ1-2 provide the parts outside the CDR3, is ETGVTQSPTHLIKTRGQQVTLRCSSQSGHNTVSWYQQALGQGPQFIFQYYREEENGRGNFPPRFSGLQFPNYSSELNVNALELDDSALYLCASSLGGRDGYTFGSGTRLTVV.

V is TRBV11-2 and J is TRBJ1-1; D might be TRBD1 (5 bases). The germline V and J ends were trimmed by 0 bases and 0 bases, with 8 bases remaining between them. The CDR3 consists of 15 residues. The germline V gene encodes CDR1 SGHAT and CDR2 FQNNGV. In nucleotides, the CDR3 is TGTGCCAGCAGCTTAGATGGGGCTTTGAACACTGAAGCTTTCTTT. Translated, it gives CASSLDGALNTEAFF.

Notes on this clone: The CDR3 carries no conserved terminal phenylalanine or tryptophan, so it likely arises from a read error. The gene calls are TRBV29-1 and TRBJ1-2; D unclear. Germline V gene lookup returns CDR1 SQVTM and CDR2 ANQGSEA. The CDR3 contains 13 residues. V was trimmed by 5 bases and J by 5 bases, leaving 15 bases between them. CDR3 in DNA: TGCAGCGTTTTTAATGGAGCATATTATGGCTACACCCTC. It translates to CSVFNGAYYGYTL.

The V call is TRBV5-4, the J call TRBJ2-2; maybe TRBD1 (6 bases). The CDR3 totals 16 residues. From germline, CDR1 is SGHNT and CDR2 YYREEE (reference sequence). V dropped 3 bases and J dropped 3 bases, with 15 bases sitting between them. In DNA, the CDR3 is TGTGCCAGCAGCTCCGAGACAGGCGAGGACACCGGGGAGCTGTTTTTT. This translates into CASSSETGEDTGELFF. Supplemented by reference TRBV5-4 and TRBJ2-2, the full variable domain reads ETGVTQSPTHLIKTRGQQVTLRCSSQSGHNTVSWYQQALGQGPQFIFQYYREEENGRGNFPPRFSGLQFPNYSSELNVNALELDDSALYLCASSSETGEDTGELFFGEGSRLTVL.

V usage is TRBV4-1 and J usage is TRBJ2-3; TRBD2 is a possible D gene (7 bases). V was shortened by 0 bases and J by 5 bases, with 24 bases between the two germline ends. The CDR3 is 19 amino acids. CDR1 MGHRA and CDR2 YSYEKL come from the germline V gene. Here the CDR3 DNA reads TGCGCCAGCAGCCAAGATAAAGGATTCGGGGCGGGGGCGCGAGATACGCAGTATTTT. Translated: CASSQDKGFGAGARDTQYF.

This clone occurred a few times. The chain couples TRBV18 to TRBJ2-3; 11 bases map to TRBD2. Looked up from germline, CDR1 is KGHSH and CDR2 is LQKENI. The CDR3 contains 16 residues. V gave up 3 bases and J gave up 2 bases; unmatched junction bases: 4. Here the CDR3 DNA reads TGTGCCAGCTCACCGATAGCGGGGGGGATCACAGATACGCAGTATTTT. The encoded protein is CASSPIAGGITDTQYF.

The chain is built from TRBV27 and TRBJ1-6; D is perhaps TRBD1 (6 bases). V gave up 8 bases and J gave up 13 bases, with 24 bases separating them. This CDR3 contains 15 residues. In germline, CDR1 is MNHEY, CDR2 SMNVEV (reference sequence). CDR3 in amino acids: CASSLGRQGLDPLHF. The CDR3 DNA follows: TGTGCCAGCTCCCTAGGGAGGCAGGGGTTGGATCCCCTCCACTTT.

V and J are TRBV11-3 and TRBJ2-7, with D unresolved. From germline, CDR1 is SGHNT and CDR2 YENEEA. This CDR3 region has 11 residues. V was clipped by 4 bases and J by 4 bases, with 5 bases between them. CDR3 bases: TGTGCCAGCAGCTCCTCATACGAGCAGTACTTC. As protein: CASSSSYEQYF. Combining the CDR3 with reference TRBV11-3 and TRBJ2-7 gives the whole variable domain EAGVVQSPRYKIIEKKQPVAFWCNPISGHNTLYWYLQNLGQGPELLIRYENEEAVDDSQLPKDRFSAERLKGVDSTLKIQPAELGDSAVYLCASSSSYEQYFGPGTRLTVT.

The V and J genes are TRBV5-1 and TRBJ1-1; D is unclear. V was cut by 0 bases and J by 1 base, with 7 bases left in between. Germline V gene data show CDR1 as SGHRS and CDR2 as YFSETQ. This CDR3 has 14 residues. CDR3 sequence: CASSLDSSNTEAFF. The CDR3 DNA sequence: TGCGCCAGCAGCTTGGACAGTTCGAACACTGAAGCTTTCTTT.

The chain links TRBV9 to TRBJ2-3; 10 bases align to TRBD2. After removal of 2 bases from V and 4 bases from J, the junction contained 4 bases not matched to a gene. The germline gives CDR1 SGDLS, CDR2 YYNGEE. The CDR3 spans 15 residues. CDR3 protein: CASSVSSGGADTQYF. The CDR3 DNA reads TGTGCCAGCAGCGTGTCTAGCGGGGGAGCAGATACGCAGTATTTT.

The chain combines TRBV2 with TRBJ2-7, with TRBD1 as a possible D gene (5 bases). CDR3 length: 12 residues. Germline V CDR1 and CDR2: SNHLY, FYNNEI. Trimming left V 3 bases short and J 7 bases short, with 10 bases between. CDR3 in amino acids: CASSDGAREQYF. The CDR3 coding sequence is TGTGCCAGCAGTGATGGGGCGCGGGAGCAGTACTTC.